The next 3 T cell receptor beta chains were all read from a single sample in a study of T-cell memory formation after mild COVID-19. One entry per CDR3 protein, called by TCRdb with MiXCR from the 5' RACE reads. The repertoire holds 220,000 or so distinct CDR3 sequences, 9% to 10% seen once, with 3% to 4% in the top ten. Sequencing input: PBMCs or a T cell subset sorted from them (not recorded which). The source is a man aged 18 to 29 who had mild COVID-19 (a few samples of this study predate the infection). Cell type and time point are not known.

The J gene is TRBJ1-5, the V gene TRBV4-1; D might be TRBD1 (5 bases). Between the trimmed V and J ends, which lost 0 bases and 4 bases, there was a span of 10 bases. CDR3 length: 15 residues. The germline V gene has CDR1 MGHRA and CDR2 YSYEKL. The CDR3 DNA reads as TGCGCCAGCAGCCAAGACAGGGTTCGGAATCAGCCCCAGCATTTT. The encoded protein is CASSQDRVRNQPQHF.

This clonotype was recorded a few times. The chain combines TRBV5-1 with TRBJ1-1, with 8 nucleotides matching TRBD1. CDR1 is SGHRS, CDR2 YFSETQ, per germline. This CDR3 spans 16 amino acids. V trimming: 4 bases; J trimming: 4 bases; junction bases outside the gene matches: 12. The CDR3 is CASSLYQGAQSTEAFF. Written as DNA, the CDR3 is TGCGCCAGCAGCCTATATCAGGGGGCCCAGAGCACTGAAGCTTTCTTT.

V usage is TRBV11-2 and J usage is TRBJ2-7; D ambiguous. CDR3 length: 13 amino acids. Germline lookup yields CDR1 SGHAT and CDR2 FQNNGV. Trimming removed 5 bases at V and 3 bases at J, with 11 bases between. CDR3 in amino acids: CASSEIKIYEQYF. The CDR3 region has the DNA TGTGCCAGCAGCGAAATAAAGATCTACGAGCAGTACTTC.